This entry lists 31 T cell receptor beta chains sequenced from one sample in a study of human T cells and chemical hapten exposure. TCRdb itself ran the RACE reads through MiXCR, one entry per CDR3 protein. The sample shows about 68,000 distinct CDR3 sequences, 9.5% to 13% of them seen only once. Time point indicated: pre-sensitization, week 0. Regarding treatment: therapeutic diphenylcyclopropenone sensitization with weekly scalp DPC. The sequencing here drew on whole blood, taken in connection with sensitization to the hapten diphenylcyclopropenone (DPC). Receptors originate from a woman between 45 and 60 years old with alopecia areata. Some clones in this sample may be carry-over from other donors' samples.

Ten or more counts support this clonotype. The chain couples TRBV9 to TRBJ1-4; D is unclear. This CDR3 is built from 15 residues. Germline CDR1 is SGDLS and CDR2 is YYNGEE. Trimming shortened V by 0 bases and J by 5 bases, and 11 bases separated the two germline ends. The CDR3 sequence is CASSVGRVSNEKLFF. The CDR3 bases are TGTGCCAGCAGCGTAGGGAGGGTCTCCAATGAAAAACTGTTTTTT.

This clonotype was recorded many times. CDR3 amino acids: CASSPPGRNEQFF. CDR3 coding DNA: TGTGCCAGCAGTCCGCCCGGGAGAAATGAGCAGTTCTTC. The chain recombines TRBV28 with TRBJ2-1; possibly TRBD2 for D (6 bases). This CDR3 is 13 amino acids long. Germline V CDR1 and CDR2: MDHEN, SYDVKM. The germline V and J ends were trimmed by 5 bases and 7 bases, with 12 bases remaining between them.

This clonotype has a count of ten or more. V usage is TRBV30 and J usage is TRBJ2-3; perhaps TRBD1 as D (5 bases). There are 15 residues in the CDR3. Trimming stripped 0 bases from V and 0 bases from J, with 10 bases between. The germline gives CDR1 GTSNPN, CDR2 SVGIG (reference sequence). CDR3 bases: TGTGCCTGGAGTGTACAGAAGGGGAGCACAGATACGCAGTATTTT. Amino acids: CAWSVQKGSTDTQYF.

In its sample, this clonotype was seen many times. The rearrangement links TRBV6-2 or TRBV6-3 to TRBJ2-7; 9 bases map to TRBD1. CDR1 and CDR2 from the germline V gene are MNHEY and SVGEGT. The CDR3 spans 15 residues. Trimming cost V 2 bases and J 5 bases; bases outside gene matches: 7. The CDR3 sequence: CASSYGGTGSDEQYF. The CDR3 bases are TGTGCCAGCAGTTACGGTGGGACAGGGAGCGACGAGCAGTACTTC.

In its sample, this clonotype was seen many times. This chain links TRBV28 with TRBJ2-3; 9 nucleotides align to TRBD1. V lost 8 bases, J lost 4 bases, and 7 bases stayed unmatched. This CDR3 is built from 14 residues. Germline CDR1 and CDR2: MDHEN and SYDVKM. The CDR3 protein is CASQGDREADTQYF. DNA for the CDR3: TGTGCCAGCCAGGGGGACAGGGAGGCAGATACGCAGTATTTT.

This clonotype was seen more than once but under ten times. V is TRBV5-4 and J is TRBJ2-2; D possibly corresponds to TRBD1 (5 bases). V gave up 0 bases and J gave up 3 bases, with 9 bases separating them. Germline V CDR1 and CDR2: SGHNT, YYREEE (reference sequence). The CDR3 is made up of 15 amino acids. This CDR3 is CASSLAGLYTGELFF. The CDR3 DNA sequence: TGTGCCAGCAGCTTGGCAGGGCTGTACACCGGGGAGCTGTTTTTT.

This clonotype was recorded many times. V usage is TRBV12-3 or TRBV12-4 and J usage is TRBJ2-1; a possible D gene is TRBD2 (5 bases). The length of the CDR3 is 16 residues. V lost 6 bases and J 0 bases, leaving 15 bases between the germline ends. CDR3 sequence: CASSSSSGYSYNEQFF. The CDR3 region has the DNA TGTGCCAGCAGCTCTTCCTCGGGGTACTCCTACAATGAGCAGTTCTTC.

This clonotype was observed a handful of times. V gene TRBV24-1 combines with J gene TRBJ2-1; 7 bases match TRBD1. Trimming at V came to 3 bases and at J to 4 bases, leaving 2 bases not matched to a gene. Germline V CDR1 and CDR2: KGHDR, SFDVKD. The CDR3 covers 14 residues. CDR3 nucleotide sequence: TGTGCCACCAGTGATCGGGACAGATACAATGAGCAGTTCTTC. Residues: CATSDRDRYNEQFF.

This clonotype was detected only a few times. Written as DNA, the CDR3 is TGTGCCAGCTCGCCCGGGACAGGAAGGTCGGATGGCTACACCTTC. Translating gives CASSPGTGRSDGYTF. V usage is TRBV18 and J usage is TRBJ1-2, with TRBD1 identical over 8 bases. After removal of 6 bases from V and 6 bases from J, the junction contained 12 bases not matched to a gene. This CDR3 is 15 amino acids long. The V gene's germline CDR1 is KGHSH and CDR2 LQKENI.

This clonotype was observed a handful of times. CDR3 DNA sequence: TGCAGTGCTATTAGCGGAGACAGAGCAGATACGCAGTATTTT. It specifies CSAISGDRADTQYF. The chain carries TRBV20-1 and TRBJ2-3, with D perhaps matching TRBD2 (6 bases). There are 14 residues in the CDR3. The germline V and J ends were trimmed by 4 bases and 4 bases, with 15 bases remaining between them. CDR1 is DFQATT, CDR2 SNEGSKA, per germline (reference sequence).

This clonotype was detected only a few times. This chain's CDR3 is CASSPDLSRVQYF. The CDR3 DNA follows: TGTGCCAGCAGTCCCGACCTTTCCAGGGTTCAGTATTTT. The rearrangement links TRBV6-5 to TRBJ2-3; D may be TRBD1 (5 bases). The CDR3 extends over 13 amino acids. The germline V gene has CDR1 MNHEY and CDR2 SVGAGI. Trimming took off 5 bases at V and 12 bases at J, with 18 bases between the two ends.

This clonotype came up many times. The chain combines TRBV28 with TRBJ1-1; D remains ambiguous. From germline, CDR1 is MDHEN and CDR2 SYDVKM. CDR3 length: 14 residues. V lost 6 bases and J lost 1, with 12 bases in between. The CDR3 sequence: CASRRTEPNTEAFF. The CDR3 nucleotides are TGTGCCAGCAGACGAACAGAGCCGAACACTGAAGCTTTCTTT.

This clonotype was observed at least ten times. V usage is TRBV12-3 or TRBV12-4 and J usage is TRBJ1-5; TRBD1 matches 9 bases. V was pared by 7 bases and J by 4 bases, with 5 bases of the junction left unmatched. This CDR3 is built from 14 residues. CDR3 in DNA: TGTGCCAGCAACCCGACAGGGGGGAATCAGCCCCAGCATTTT. Protein sequence: CASNPTGGNQPQHF.

This clonotype occurred a few times. The chain has TRBV3-1 and TRBJ2-7, with D perhaps TRBD2 (6 bases). V dropped 5 bases and J dropped 9 bases, with 20 bases sitting between them. Germline CDR1 and CDR2: LGHDT and YNNKEL (reference sequence). There are 14 residues in the CDR3. The CDR3 region has the DNA TGTGCCAGCAGCTCTATTGGCGGGGCTACGGGGCAGTACTTC. Translation gives CASSSIGGATGQYF.

The chain uses TRBV5-1 and TRBJ2-1; 7 bases fit TRBD2. Unmatched junction bases numbered 6, after V lost 4 bases and J lost 8 bases. Germline lookup yields CDR1 SGHRS and CDR2 YFSETQ. CDR3 length: 13 amino acids. The CDR3, as DNA: TGCGCCAGCAGCCTCGAGCGGGATTATGAGCAGTTCTTC. This gives the protein CASSLERDYEQFF.

This clonotype was observed at least ten times. This chain connects TRBV5-6 to TRBJ2-1; TRBD2 agrees at 9 bases. CDR1 SGHDT and CDR2 YYEEEE come from the germline V gene. The V segment lost 1 base and the J segment 6 bases; nucleotides outside the gene matches: 8. The CDR3 spans 16 residues. For the CDR3, the DNA is TGTGCCAGCAGCTTGCCCTCTAGCGGGATTACCAATGAGCAGTTCTTC. As protein: CASSLPSSGITNEQFF.

The chain has TRBV28 and TRBJ2-3; D uncertain. V lost 2 bases and J 3 bases, leaving 12 bases between the germline ends. This CDR3 has 15 amino acids. Per germline, CDR1 MDHEN and CDR2 SYDVKM. As DNA, the CDR3 is TGTGCCAGCAGTTTACAGGAGCCTAGTACAGATACGCAGTATTTT. It yields the protein CASSLQEPSTDTQYF.

This clonotype was observed many times. The chain uses TRBV3-1 and TRBJ1-1, with a tentative D call TRBD1 (6 bases). Germline values: CDR1 LGHDT, CDR2 YNNKEL (reference sequence). The CDR3 loop spans 15 amino acids. V lost 1 base to trimming and J lost 5 bases, with 14 bases between them. Here the CDR3 reads CASSQGAGVWTEAFF. The DNA of the CDR3 is TGTGCCAGCAGCCAAGGGGCAGGGGTCTGGACTGAAGCTTTCTTT.

Worth noting for this clonotype: This may come from a read error, since a much larger clone is one base off. The chain links TRBV7-7 to TRBJ2-1, with D perhaps matching TRBD1 or TRBD2 (5 bases each). V lost 5 bases and J 5 bases, leaving 16 bases between the germline ends. This CDR3 comprises 15 residues. CDR1 and CDR2 (germline): SSHAT, FNYEAQ (reference sequence). In nucleotides, the CDR3 is TGTGCCAGCAGCCCGGGACCAGCGAAACACAATGAGCAGTTCTTC. Translation: CASSPGPAKHNEQFF.

This clonotype appeared a few times. This chain links TRBV20-1 with TRBJ2-1, with 8 bases that match TRBD1. CDR3 length: 13 residues. V lost 3 bases, J lost 6 bases, and 4 bases stayed unmatched. Germline assignment: CDR1 DFQATT and CDR2 SNEGSKA (reference sequence). CDR3 amino acids: CSARLTGGNEQFF. In DNA form, the CDR3 reads TGCAGTGCTAGGTTAACAGGGGGCAATGAGCAGTTCTTC.

This clonotype was seen many times. DNA for the CDR3: TGCAGCGTTGAGGTGGACAGGGCTCAGCCCCAGCATTTT. Its translation: CSVEVDRAQPQHF. This chain connects TRBV29-1 to TRBJ1-5; 8 nucleotides match TRBD1. The CDR3 is 13 residues long. Germline CDR1 SQVTM, CDR2 ANQGSEA. Trimming removed 3 bases from V and 6 bases from J; junction bases left unmatched: 4.

This clonotype was counted many times. This sequence joins TRBV6-5 and TRBJ2-2; 7 nucleotides align to TRBD1. V lost 7 bases, J lost 1 base, and 6 bases stayed unmatched. The germline gives CDR1 MNHEY, CDR2 SVGAGI. CDR3 length equals 15 residues. The CDR3 spells CASMLGQLNTGELFF. DNA for the CDR3: TGTGCCAGCATGCTGGGACAGCTGAACACCGGGGAGCTGTTTTTT.

This clonotype was seen repeatedly, ten times or more. V usage is TRBV6-1 and J usage is TRBJ1-5; no reliable D call. V lost 6 bases and J 0 bases, leaving 18 bases between the germline ends. The CDR3 spans 17 residues. CDR1 is MNHNS and CDR2 is SASEGT in the germline V gene. CDR3 nucleotide sequence: TGTGCCAGCAGCACTGGACTCCATTCCTATAGCAATCAGCCCCAGCATTTT. Protein sequence: CASSTGLHSYSNQPQHF.

J is TRBJ1-2 and V is TRBV11-2, with D hard to call. Germline V gene lookup returns CDR1 SGHAT and CDR2 FQNNGV. The CDR3 runs 13 residues. V lost 6 bases and J 3 bases, leaving 11 bases between the germline ends. The CDR3 sequence: CASRPAGYYGYTF. The CDR3 DNA is TGTGCCAGCAGGCCAGCGGGTTACTATGGCTACACCTTC.

This clonotype was counted ten times or more. The rearrangement joins TRBV12-3 or TRBV12-4 to TRBJ1-5, with TRBD1 matching over 7 bases. CDR3 length equals 15 residues. Trimming at V came to 4 bases and at J to 1 base, leaving 4 bases not matched to a gene. CDR3 in amino acids: CASSSGTESNQPQHF. In DNA, the CDR3 is TGTGCCAGCAGTTCCGGGACAGAGAGCAATCAGCCCCAGCATTTT.

For the CDR3, the DNA is TGCAGCGTTGAAGAGGCTCACTATAGCACAGATACGCAGTATTTT. Translated: CSVEEAHYSTDTQYF. J is TRBJ2-3 and V is TRBV29-1; D is unclear. With 0 bases removed from V and 0 bases from J, the gap between germline ends came to 10 bases. The CDR3 is 15 residues long. The V gene's germline CDR1 is SQVTM and CDR2 ANQGSEA.

This sequence joins TRBV6-5 and TRBJ2-3; D is possibly TRBD2 (5 bases). The CDR3 totals 16 residues. V shed 6 bases and J shed 0 bases, with 16 bases lying between them. Looked up from germline, CDR1 is MNHEY and CDR2 is SVGAGI. The CDR3 DNA sequence: TGTGCCAGCAGGGACTGTTCTTCTCGAAGCACAGATACGCAGTATTTT. Translating it yields CASRDCSSRSTDTQYF.

This chain joins TRBV7-8 and TRBJ1-1; D may be TRBD1 (5 bases). The CDR3 is 13 residues long. CDR1 and CDR2 from the germline V gene are SGHVS and FQNEAQ. V was pared by 3 bases and J by 5 bases, with 10 bases between. The CDR3 DNA sequence: TGTGCCAGCAGCTTCCCAGGGAGGACTGAAGCTTTCTTT. As protein: CASSFPGRTEAFF.

The chain carries TRBV6-4 and TRBJ2-2; a possible D gene is TRBD1 (5 bases). With 7 bases removed from V and 0 bases from J, the gap between germline ends came to 9 bases. Germline CDR1 is MRHNA and CDR2 is SNTAGT. The CDR3 spans 14 residues. In nucleotides, the CDR3 is TGTGCCAGCAAGGGGCAGGCGAACACCGGGGAGCTGTTTTTT. Its protein is CASKGQANTGELFF.

This clonotype occurred many times. CDR3 residues: CAIRSFQGDEQFF. The CDR3 coding sequence is TGTGCCATCCGGAGCTTCCAGGGGGATGAGCAGTTCTTC. This chain joins TRBV10-3 and TRBJ2-1, with 7 bases identical to TRBD1. The CDR3 totals 13 residues. Germline trimming cut 8 bases from V and 8 bases from J; bases unmatched to any gene: 9. Per the germline V gene, CDR1 is ENHRY and CDR2 is SYGVKD.

The sample holds many counts of this clonotype. V gene TRBV20-1 combines with J gene TRBJ2-1, with 9 bases identical to TRBD2. Germline V lookup: CDR1 DFQATT, CDR2 SNEGSKA (reference sequence). The J segment lost 0 bases and the V segment lost 5 bases, leaving 5 bases of the junction unmatched. The CDR3 sequence is 15 residues long. CDR3 loop: CSAPSGDISYNEQFF. The CDR3 DNA reads as TGCAGTGCTCCTAGCGGGGATATCTCCTACAATGAGCAGTTCTTC.